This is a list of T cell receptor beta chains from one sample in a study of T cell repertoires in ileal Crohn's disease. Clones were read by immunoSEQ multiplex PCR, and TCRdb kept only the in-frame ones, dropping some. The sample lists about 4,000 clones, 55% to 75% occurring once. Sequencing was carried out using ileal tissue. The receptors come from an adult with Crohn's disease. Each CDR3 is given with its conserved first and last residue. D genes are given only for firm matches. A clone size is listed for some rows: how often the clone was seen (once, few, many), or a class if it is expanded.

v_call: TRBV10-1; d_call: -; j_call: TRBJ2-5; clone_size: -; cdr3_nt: TGCGCCAGCAGTGAGACTGTTCCTGGAGGAGCCCAGTACTTC; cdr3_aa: CASSETVPGGAQYF
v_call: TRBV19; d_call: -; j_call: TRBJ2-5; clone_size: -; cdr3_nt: TGTGCCAGTTCGGACTTGGGGGAGACCCAGTACTTC; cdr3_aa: CASSDLGETQYF
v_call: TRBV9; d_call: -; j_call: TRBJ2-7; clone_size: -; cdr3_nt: TGTGCCAGCAGCGTATCCGCGGGGGCTGGTTACGAGCAGTACTTC; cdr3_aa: CASSVSAGAGYEQYF
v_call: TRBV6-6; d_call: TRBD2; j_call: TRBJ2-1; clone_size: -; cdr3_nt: TGTGCCGTCCGGACTAGCGGGGGCCACAATGAGCAGTTCTTC; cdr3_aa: CAVRTSGGHNEQFF
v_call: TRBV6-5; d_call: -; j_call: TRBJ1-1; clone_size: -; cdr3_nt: TGTGCCAGCGAGCTTTACACTGAAGCTTTCTTT; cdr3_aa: CASELYTEAFF
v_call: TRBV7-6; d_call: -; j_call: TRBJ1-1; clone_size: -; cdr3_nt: TGTGCCAGCAGCTTTCAGGCGAACACTGAAGCTTTCTTT; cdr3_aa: CASSFQANTEAFF
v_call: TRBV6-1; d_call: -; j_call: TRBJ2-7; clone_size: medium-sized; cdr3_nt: TGTGCCAGCAGTGAGGGAGGACTCGGGCAGTACTTC; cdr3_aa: CASSEGGLGQYF
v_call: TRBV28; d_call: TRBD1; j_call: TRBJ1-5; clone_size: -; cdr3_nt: TGTGCCAGCAGTTTAATGCAGGGGGCCGGTCAGCCCCAGCATTTT; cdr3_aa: CASSLMQGAGQPQHF
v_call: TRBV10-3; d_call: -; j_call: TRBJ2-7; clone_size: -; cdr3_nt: TGTGCCACTCAACGGGACGAGGACGAGCAGTACTTC; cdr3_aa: CATQRDEDEQYF
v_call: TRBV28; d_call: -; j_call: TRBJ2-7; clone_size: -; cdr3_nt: TGTGCCAGCAGTTTTTCGGCGGCTTTCGAGCAGTACTTC; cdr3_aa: CASSFSAAFEQYF
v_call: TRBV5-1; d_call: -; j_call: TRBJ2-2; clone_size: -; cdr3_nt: TGCGCCAGCAGCATGGGGTTACTTAACACCGGGGAGCTGTTTTTT; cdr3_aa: CASSMGLLNTGELFF
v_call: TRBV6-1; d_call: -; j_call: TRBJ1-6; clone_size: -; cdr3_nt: TGTGCCAGCCTCCAAGGGGGATCGGGTAATTCACCCCTCCACTTT; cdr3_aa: CASLQGGSGNSPLHF
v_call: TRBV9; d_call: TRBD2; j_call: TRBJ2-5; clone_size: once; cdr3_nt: TGTGCCAGCAGCGAAATCAGCGGGACTAGCGGGGGGGACCAAGAGACCCAGTACTTC; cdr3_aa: CASSEISGTSGGDQETQYF
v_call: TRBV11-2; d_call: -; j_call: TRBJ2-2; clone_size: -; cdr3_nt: TGTGCCAGCAGCTCCGACAGTGGCCCCGGGGAGCTGTTTTTT; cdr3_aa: CASSSDSGPGELFF
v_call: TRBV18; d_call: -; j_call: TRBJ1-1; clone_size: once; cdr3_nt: TGTGCCAGCTCACCAGGAGGGGGAAGAACTGAAGCTTTCTTT; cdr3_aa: CASSPGGGRTEAFF
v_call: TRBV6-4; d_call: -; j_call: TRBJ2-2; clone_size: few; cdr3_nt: TGTGCCAGCAGTGAAGCCTCCACCGGGACCGGGGAGCTGTTTTTT; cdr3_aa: CASSEASTGTGELFF
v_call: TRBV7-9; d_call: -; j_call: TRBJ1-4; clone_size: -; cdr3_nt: TGTGCCAGCAGCCCCATAGACAGGTCTAATGAAAAACTGTTTTTT; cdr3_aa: CASSPIDRSNEKLFF
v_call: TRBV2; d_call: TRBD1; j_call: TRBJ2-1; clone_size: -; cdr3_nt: TGTGCCAGCAGTGCGGGACAGGGGGCGAGGGGTGAGCAGTTCTTC; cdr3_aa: CASSAGQGARGEQFF
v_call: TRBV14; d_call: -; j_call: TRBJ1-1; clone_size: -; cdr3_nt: TGTGCCAGCAGCCTCGTAGGGGACACTGAAGCTTTCTTT; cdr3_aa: CASSLVGDTEAFF
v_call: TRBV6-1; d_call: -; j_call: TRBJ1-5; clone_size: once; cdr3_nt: TGTGCCAGCAGTGAAGATGTCAGGGAGTGGGATCAGCCCCAGCATTTT; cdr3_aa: CASSEDVREWDQPQHF
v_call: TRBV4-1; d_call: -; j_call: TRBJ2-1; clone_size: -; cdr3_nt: TGCGCCAGCAGCTTTCGGGGAACACCGAATTCCTACAATGAGCAGTTCTTC; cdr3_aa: CASSFRGTPNSYNEQFF
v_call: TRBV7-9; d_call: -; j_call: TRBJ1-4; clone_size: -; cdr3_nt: TGTGCCAGCAGCCAAAGGACGATCGATGAAAAACTGTTTTTT; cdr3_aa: CASSQRTIDEKLFF
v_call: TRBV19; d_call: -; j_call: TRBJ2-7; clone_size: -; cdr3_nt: TGTGCCAGTAGTATTTTTGTGTCCTTCCCGTCCTACGAGCAGTACTTC; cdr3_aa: CASSIFVSFPSYEQYF
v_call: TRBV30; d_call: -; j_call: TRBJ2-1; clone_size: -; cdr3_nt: TGTGCCTTGGGGGCTTTGAGGGGCAATGAGCAGTTCTTC; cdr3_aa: CALGALRGNEQFF
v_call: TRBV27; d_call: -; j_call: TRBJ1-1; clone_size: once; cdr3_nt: TGTGCCAGCAGTTATGGCAAGAACACTGAAGCTTTCTTT; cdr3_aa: CASSYGKNTEAFF
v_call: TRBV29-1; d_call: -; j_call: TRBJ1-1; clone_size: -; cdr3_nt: TGCAGCGTTGAATTGGGGAGGGGAGGGACTGAAGCTTTCTTT; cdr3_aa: CSVELGRGGTEAFF
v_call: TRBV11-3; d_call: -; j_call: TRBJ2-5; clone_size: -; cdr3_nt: TGTGCCAGCAGCTCCGGTCGCGGGGTCCAAGAGACCCAGTACTTC; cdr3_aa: CASSSGRGVQETQYF
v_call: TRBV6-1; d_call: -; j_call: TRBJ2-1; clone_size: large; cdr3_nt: TGTGCCAGCACTACTGGCTCCCGTTACAATGAGCAGTTCTTC; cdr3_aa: CASTTGSRYNEQFF
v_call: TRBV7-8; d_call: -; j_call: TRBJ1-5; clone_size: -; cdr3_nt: TGTGCCAGCAGCTTAGGGGGCAGCGCCCCTCCCCAGCATTTT; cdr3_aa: CASSLGGSAPPQHF
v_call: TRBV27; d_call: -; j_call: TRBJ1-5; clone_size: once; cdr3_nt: TGTGCCAGCAGTTCCACAGTCCGAAGCAATCAGCCCCAGCATTTT; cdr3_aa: CASSSTVRSNQPQHF
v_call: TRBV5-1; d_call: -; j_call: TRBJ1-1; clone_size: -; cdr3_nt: TGCGCCAGCAGCTTGGGAGGGTTAGAAGCTTTCTTT; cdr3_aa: CASSLGGLEAFF
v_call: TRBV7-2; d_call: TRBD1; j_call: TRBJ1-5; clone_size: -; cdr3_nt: TGTGCCAGCAGCCCCCGAGGGGGAGGGGGCGCGAGTCAGCCCCAGCATTTT; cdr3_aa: CASSPRGGGGASQPQHF
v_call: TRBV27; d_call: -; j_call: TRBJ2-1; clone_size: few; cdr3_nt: TGTGCCAGCAGCCCGCCTGGGGGGGCCGTCCAAAAGCAGTTCTTC; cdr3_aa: CASSPPGGAVQKQFF
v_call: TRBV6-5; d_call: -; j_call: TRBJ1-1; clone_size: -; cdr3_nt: TGTGCCACCCAGTTACTTGGACAGTCCGAAGCTTTCTTT; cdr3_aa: CATQLLGQSEAFF
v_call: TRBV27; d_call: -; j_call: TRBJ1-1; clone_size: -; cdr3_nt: TGTGCCAGCAGTTTTCAGGGCCTGAACACTGAAGCTTTCTTT; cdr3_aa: CASSFQGLNTEAFF
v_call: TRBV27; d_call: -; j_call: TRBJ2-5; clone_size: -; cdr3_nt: TGTGCCAGCAGTTTCCAAGGACAAGAAGAGACCCAGTACTTC; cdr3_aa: CASSFQGQEETQYF
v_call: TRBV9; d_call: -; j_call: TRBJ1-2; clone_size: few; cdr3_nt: TGTGCCAGCAGCTCCGGAGGGGGGCGCGATGGCTACACCTTC; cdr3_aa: CASSSGGGRDGYTF
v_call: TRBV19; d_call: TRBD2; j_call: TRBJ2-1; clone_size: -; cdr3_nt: TGTGCCAGTAGTTCCCTGGTAAGCGGGGGAACCTACAATGAGCAGTTCTTC; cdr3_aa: CASSSLVSGGTYNEQFF
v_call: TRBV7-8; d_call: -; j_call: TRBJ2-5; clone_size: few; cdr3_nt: TGTGCCAGCAGCTTAGGACCCAGGGAACTGGAGACCCAGTACTTC; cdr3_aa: CASSLGPRELETQYF
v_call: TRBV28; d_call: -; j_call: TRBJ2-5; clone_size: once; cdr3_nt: TGTGCCAGCAGCCTAGCCGGGACTTCCCAAGAGACCCAGTACTTC; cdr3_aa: CASSLAGTSQETQYF
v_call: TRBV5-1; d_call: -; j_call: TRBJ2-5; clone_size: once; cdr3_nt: TGCGCCAGCAGCCCCGGTGCGACAGGACAGGAGACCCAGTACTTC; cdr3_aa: CASSPGATGQETQYF
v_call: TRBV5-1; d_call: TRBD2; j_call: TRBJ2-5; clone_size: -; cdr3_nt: TGCGCCAGCAGCTTGGGGGGACTAGGCCCAGAGACCCAGTACTTC; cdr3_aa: CASSLGGLGPETQYF
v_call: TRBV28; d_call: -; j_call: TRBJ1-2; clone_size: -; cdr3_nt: TGTGCCAGCAGTTTACTGGGACACAACTATTATGGCTACACCTTC; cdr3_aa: CASSLLGHNYYGYTF
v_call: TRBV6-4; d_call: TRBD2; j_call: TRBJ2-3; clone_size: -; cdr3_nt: TGTGCCAGCAGCCCGGGACTAGCGGATTTTAGCACAGATACGCAGTATTTT; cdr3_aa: CASSPGLADFSTDTQYF
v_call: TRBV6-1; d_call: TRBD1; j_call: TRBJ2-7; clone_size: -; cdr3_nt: TGTGCCTGCTTTGGGGACAGGACAACCTACGAGCAGTACTTC; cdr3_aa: CACFGDRTTYEQYF
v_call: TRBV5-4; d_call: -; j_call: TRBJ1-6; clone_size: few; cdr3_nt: TGTGCCAGCAGCTTTCCGGGACAACATAATTCACCCCTCCACTTT; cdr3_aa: CASSFPGQHNSPLHF
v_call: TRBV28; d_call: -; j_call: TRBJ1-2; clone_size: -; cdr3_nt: TGTGCCAGCAGTTCTAATTCCGGGACGGCCATAGGTGGCTACACCTTC; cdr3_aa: CASSSNSGTAIGGYTF
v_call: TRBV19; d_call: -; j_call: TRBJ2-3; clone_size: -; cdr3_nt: TGTGCCAGTAGGGCTTCGACCGGCCCAGCAGATACGCAGTATTTT; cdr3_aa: CASRASTGPADTQYF
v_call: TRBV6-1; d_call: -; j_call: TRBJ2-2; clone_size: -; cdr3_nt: TGTGCCAGCAGGCGGCAGTCCGCGAACACCGGGGAGCTGTTTTTT; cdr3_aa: CASRRQSANTGELFF
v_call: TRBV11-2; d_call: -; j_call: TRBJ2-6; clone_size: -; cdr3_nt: TGTGCCAGCAGCGTTGACAGTAGCTCTGGGGCCAACGTCCTGACTTTC; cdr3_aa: CASSVDSSSGANVLTF
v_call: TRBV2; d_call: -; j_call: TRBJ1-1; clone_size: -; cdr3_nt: TGTGCCAGCGGGGACGTACTGAACACTGAAGCTTTCTTT; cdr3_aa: CASGDVLNTEAFF
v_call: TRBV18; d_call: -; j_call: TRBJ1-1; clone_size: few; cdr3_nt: TGTGCCAGCTCACGAGTCAACACTGAAGCTTTCTTT; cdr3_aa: CASSRVNTEAFF
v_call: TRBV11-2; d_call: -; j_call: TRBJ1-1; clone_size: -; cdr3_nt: TGTGCCAGCAACCACAGGGACACTGAAGCTTTCTTT; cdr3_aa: CASNHRDTEAFF
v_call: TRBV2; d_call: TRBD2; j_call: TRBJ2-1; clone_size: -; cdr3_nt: TGTGCCAGCGCAAGCGGGGACTACAATGAGCAGTTCTTC; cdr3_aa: CASASGDYNEQFF
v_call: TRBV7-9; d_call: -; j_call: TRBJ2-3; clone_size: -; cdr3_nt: TGTGCCAGCAGCCCCGGCGCTGTGGACCCCACAGATACGCAGTATTTT; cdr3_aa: CASSPGAVDPTDTQYF
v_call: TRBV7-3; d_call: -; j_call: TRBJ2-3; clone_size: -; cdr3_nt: TGTGCCAGCAGCTTACGGGACTCCTACACAGATACGCAGTATTTT; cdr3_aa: CASSLRDSYTDTQYF
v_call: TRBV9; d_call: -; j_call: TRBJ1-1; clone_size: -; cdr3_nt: TGTGCCAGCAGCGTAGAGGCGAGGACTGAAGCTTTCTTT; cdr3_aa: CASSVEARTEAFF
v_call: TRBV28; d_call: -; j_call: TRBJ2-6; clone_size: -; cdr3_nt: TGTGCCAGCAGTTCAGGGAAAAGTGGGGCCAACGTCCTGACTTTC; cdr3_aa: CASSSGKSGANVLTF